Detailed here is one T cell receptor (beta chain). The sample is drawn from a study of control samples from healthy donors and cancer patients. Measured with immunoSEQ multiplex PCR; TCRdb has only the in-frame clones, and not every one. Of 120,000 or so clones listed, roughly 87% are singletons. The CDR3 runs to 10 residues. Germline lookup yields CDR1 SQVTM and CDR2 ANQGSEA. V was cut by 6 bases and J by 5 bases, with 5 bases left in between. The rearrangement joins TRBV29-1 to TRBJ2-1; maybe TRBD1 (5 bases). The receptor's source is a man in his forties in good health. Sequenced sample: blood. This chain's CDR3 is CSVRDNEQFF. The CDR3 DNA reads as TGCAGCGTCAGGGACAATGAGCAGTTCTTC.